The 20 T cell receptor beta chains listed next were all sequenced from one sample in a study of blood T cell repertoires in COVID-19 (dated by TCRdb to 2019 to 2021). Library construction relied on the immunoSEQ multiplex PCR assay. The clones in this table, taken by TCRdb from immuneACCESS, are in-frame only. Not every clone is retained; where verified, under half of the shortfall comes from an unresolved V gene, and the cause of the rest is unknown. This sample lists roughly 49,000 clones; less than 85% were detected once. Jointly, the top ten make up 4.4% of the sample. What was sequenced was peripheral blood. The receptors come from a man aged 45 to 65 with active COVID-19.

This clone has just one count. The rearrangement links TRBV9 to TRBJ1-5, with D perhaps matching TRBD1 (5 bases). Germline lookup yields CDR1 SGDLS and CDR2 YYNGEE. The CDR3 length is 14 residues. V was clipped by 6 bases and J by 4 bases, with 14 bases between them. For the CDR3, the DNA is TGTGCCAGCACCATCGACAGCAGGAATCAGCCCCAGCATTTT. Amino acids: CASTIDSRNQPQHF. The whole variable domain, remainder taken from reference TRBV9 and TRBJ1-5, is DSGVTQTPKHLITATGQRVTLRCSPRSGDLSVYWYQQSLDQGLQFLIQYYNGEERAKGNILERFSAQQFPDLHSELNLSSLELGDSALYFCASTIDSRNQPQHFGDGTRLSIL.

The rearrangement uses TRBV14 and TRBJ2-1, with a tentative D call TRBD2 (6 bases). This CDR3 contains 16 residues. Trimming took off 6 bases at V and 3 bases at J, with 18 bases between the two ends. Germline values: CDR1 SGHDN, CDR2 FVKESK. CDR3 nucleotide sequence: TGTGCCAGCAGTAGGATGGCGGGAACGAACTACAATGAGCAGTTCTTC. This translates into CASSRMAGTNYNEQFF.

The chain recombines TRBV6-1 with TRBJ1-5; a weak D match, TRBD1 (6 bases). This CDR3 region has 18 residues. Germline-derived CDR1 and CDR2 are MNHNS and SASEGT. With 2 bases removed from V and 0 bases from J, the gap between germline ends came to 17 bases. CDR3 bases: TGTGCCAGCAGTGAACCGGACAGCCTATCCTATAGCAATCAGCCCCAGCATTTT. Protein: CASSEPDSLSYSNQPQHF.

This chain joins TRBV6-4 and TRBJ2-6; 7 bases are shared with TRBD1. This CDR3 spans 14 amino acids. Trimming at V came to 6 bases and at J to 4 bases, leaving 3 bases not matched to a gene. The germline gives CDR1 MRHNA, CDR2 SNTAGT. In nucleotides, the CDR3 is TGTGCCAGCAGCACAGGGGCAGGGGCCAACGTCCTGACTTTC. Translated, it gives CASSTGAGANVLTF.

CDR3 nucleotides: TGCGCCAGCAGCGGGGGGACGGCCGTCACTGAAGCTTTCTTT. This encodes CASSGGTAVTEAFF. This sequence joins TRBV4-1 and TRBJ1-1, with D maybe TRBD1 (5 bases). The CDR3 totals 14 residues. Germline-derived CDR1 and CDR2 are MGHRA and YSYEKL. The germline V and J ends were trimmed by 5 bases and 4 bases, with 14 bases remaining between them.

The chain links TRBV5-1 to TRBJ2-3; D unresolved. CDR1 is SGHRS, CDR2 YFSETQ, per germline. The CDR3 has 16 residues. The V and J ends lost 0 bases and 5 bases respectively, with 16 bases between them. DNA for the CDR3: TGCGCCAGCAGCTTGGGGGTCGACTCCCGAAGAGATACGCAGTATTTT. This translates into CASSLGVDSRRDTQYF.

The chain recombines TRBV5-1 with TRBJ2-1, with D tentatively TRBD2 (6 bases). This CDR3 contains 15 residues. Germline assignment: CDR1 SGHRS and CDR2 YFSETQ. With 2 bases removed from V and 0 bases from J, the gap between germline ends came to 9 bases. The CDR3: CASSLVAVSYNEQFF. The CDR3 region has the DNA TGCGCCAGCAGCTTAGTAGCGGTCTCCTACAATGAGCAGTTCTTC.

The rearrangement links TRBV7-9 to TRBJ2-7; D not certain. V gave up 0 bases and J gave up 7 bases, with 4 bases separating them. The CDR3 sequence is 11 residues long. Germline CDR1 and CDR2: SEHNR and FQNEAQ (reference sequence). CDR3 DNA sequence: TGTGCCAGCAGCTTAGCGCGGGAGCAGTACTTC. Protein sequence: CASSLAREQYF.

The chain employs TRBV6-5 and TRBJ1-2; 12 positions agree with TRBD1. Germline CDR1 and CDR2: MNHEY and SVGAGI. V lost 6 bases and J lost 6; bases outside the gene matches: 8. The CDR3 has 15 residues. CDR3: CASRIRDRGRDGYTF. As DNA, the CDR3 is TGTGCCAGCAGAATCCGGGACAGGGGGCGAGATGGCTACACCTTC.

This sequence joins TRBV29-1 and TRBJ1-6, with D unresolved. V was cut by 0 bases and J by 9 bases, with 9 bases left in between. Germline V lookup: CDR1 SQVTM, CDR2 ANQGSEA. This CDR3 region has 13 residues. In nucleotides, the CDR3 is TGCAGCGTTGAAGATCAGGAAGGTTCACCCCTCCACTTT. Protein: CSVEDQEGSPLHF.

This rearrangement joins TRBV19 to TRBJ2-1; D uncertain. The CDR3 length is 11 residues. Trimming cost V 3 bases and J 8 bases, with 5 bases left between them. CDR1 is LNHDA, CDR2 SQIVND, per germline (reference sequence). The CDR3 nucleotides are TGTGCCAGTAGTATCGTCCATGAGCAGTTCTTC. Translating it yields CASSIVHEQFF.

This chain joins TRBV11-2 and TRBJ2-1; 9 bases align to TRBD2. CDR1 and CDR2 from the germline V gene are SGHAT and FQNNGV. The junction had 7 bases not matched to a gene; V was cut back by 4 bases and J by 3 bases. There are 16 residues in the CDR3. CDR3 sequence: CASSSFAGGLYNEQFF. CDR3 DNA sequence: TGTGCCAGCAGCTCCTTTGCGGGGGGGCTCTACAATGAGCAGTTCTTC. Variable domain in full (rest from reference TRBV11-2 and TRBJ2-1): EAGVAQSPRYKIIEKRQSVAFWCNPISGHATLYWYQQILGQGPKLLIQFQNNGVVDDSQLPKDRFSAERLKGVDSTLKIQPAKLEDSAVYLCASSSFAGGLYNEQFFGPGTRLTVL.

The chain has TRBV4-1 and TRBJ2-7; D unresolved. The V gene's germline CDR1 is MGHRA and CDR2 YSYEKL. V dropped 2 bases and J dropped 6 bases, with 23 bases sitting between them. The CDR3 has 17 amino acids. The CDR3 reads CASSQRTDAPSSGEQYF. CDR3 in DNA: TGCGCCAGCAGCCAACGAACAGACGCCCCTTCCTCAGGCGAGCAGTACTTC.

The chain uses TRBV18 and TRBJ1-2, with D tentatively TRBD1 (6 bases). V lost 0 bases and J lost 3, with 20 bases in between. The CDR3 spans 18 residues. In germline, CDR1 is KGHSH, CDR2 LQKENI. The CDR3 region has the DNA TGTGCCAGCTCACCACCCGGGGTACGACAGGCCGATTACTATGGCTACACCTTC. This codes for CASSPPGVRQADYYGYTF.

DNA for the CDR3: TGTGCCAGCAGCCCCAGGACTAGCGAACAAGAGACCCAGTACTTC. This codes for CASSPRTSEQETQYF. J is TRBJ2-5 and V is TRBV7-9; 9 positions agree with TRBD2. CDR1 SEHNR and CDR2 FQNEAQ come from the germline V gene (reference sequence). CDR3 length: 15 residues. J gave up 2 bases and V 5 bases, and 6 bases lay outside the gene matches.

This clone is a singleton in its sample. V is TRBV3-1 (or the pseudogene TRBV3-2) and J is TRBJ1-5, with D maybe TRBD1 (6 bases). This CDR3 region has 15 residues. Germline CDR1 LGHDT, CDR2 YNNKEL (reference sequence). Trimming took 1 base from V and 2 from J, leaving 9 bases between them. CDR3 protein: CASSQGRGGNQPQHF. CDR3 DNA sequence: TGTGCCAGCAGCCAAGGCAGGGGAGGCAATCAGCCCCAGCATTTT.

V gene TRBV6-2 or TRBV6-3 combines with J gene TRBJ2-3; 7 bases agree with TRBD2. The CDR3 length is 15 residues. V lost 5 bases, J lost 0 bases, and 5 bases stayed unmatched. In germline, CDR1 is MNHEY, CDR2 SVGEGT. The CDR3 loop reads CASSGDYFSTDTQYF. CDR3 coding DNA: TGTGCCAGCAGTGGGGACTACTTCAGCACAGATACGCAGTATTTT.

This clone was seen only a few times. The chain carries TRBV7-2 and TRBJ2-5; 7 positions agree with TRBD2. CDR1 and CDR2 from the germline V gene are SGHTA and FQGNSA. This CDR3 region has 14 residues. With 1 base clipped from V and 3 bases from J, the junction kept 2 bases outside the gene matches. The CDR3 reads CASSLGTSKETQYF. CDR3 sequence (DNA): TGTGCCAGCAGCTTAGGGACTAGTAAAGAGACCCAGTACTTC. The entire variable domain, with the rest obtained from reference TRBV7-2 and TRBJ2-5, is as follows: GAGVSQSPSNKVTEKGKDVELRCDPISGHTALYWYRQSLGQGLEFLIYFQGNSAPDKSGLPSDRFSAERTGGSVSTLTIQRTQQEDSAVYLCASSLGTSKETQYFGPGTRLLVL.

Only one count was recorded for this clone. The chain joins TRBV5-6 to TRBJ1-4; D is unclear. Trimming pared 0 bases from V and 6 bases from J, leaving 6 bases between. Germline CDR1 is SGHDT and CDR2 is YYEEEE. The CDR3 is 13 residues long. The CDR3 spells CASSLAHYEKLFF. The CDR3 DNA follows: TGTGCCAGCAGCTTGGCCCACTATGAAAAACTGTTTTTT.

The J gene is TRBJ1-6, the V gene TRBV5-1, with 7 nucleotides matching TRBD1. The CDR3 has 15 amino acids. The V and J ends lost 4 bases and 5 bases, in that order; junction bases with no gene match: 6. CDR1 SGHRS and CDR2 YFSETQ come from the germline V gene. The CDR3 region is CASSLGTVNNSPLHF. The CDR3 DNA follows: TGCGCCAGCAGCCTCGGGACAGTTAATAATTCACCCCTCCACTTT.